The rows below give T cell receptor beta chains drawn from one sample of a study of T cells in Graves' hyperthyroidism and ophthalmopathy. Each CDR3 protein gets one entry after TCRdb re-called the multiplex PCR reads with MiXCR. The sample shows roughly 510,000 distinct CDR3 sequences, less than 25% of them seen only once. Source material: blood. All receptors come from a man aged 18 to 35 with Graves' hyperthyroidism. Both conserved end residues are part of each CDR3. Each record gives: J gene, D gene, clone size, V gene, CDR3 protein, CDR3 DNA. The D gene is left open where the match is weak. Only part of the rows carry a size: once, few, many, or a class if the clone is expanded.

j_call: TRBJ2-7; d_call: .; clone_size: many; v_call: TRBV13; cdr3_aa: CASTWRRYNEQYF; cdr3_nt: TGTGCCAGCACCTGGAGAAGGTACAACGAGCAGTACTTC
j_call: TRBJ1-1; d_call: .; clone_size: .; v_call: TRBV3-1; cdr3_aa: CASSHLGRNTEAFF; cdr3_nt: TGTGCCAGCAGCCACCTAGGGAGGAACACTGAAGCTTTCTTT
j_call: TRBJ1-5; d_call: .; clone_size: many; v_call: TRBV30; cdr3_aa: CAWTDPVRQPQHF; cdr3_nt: TGTGCCTGGACAGACCCCGTGAGGCAGCCCCAGCATTTT
j_call: TRBJ2-5; d_call: TRBD2; clone_size: many; v_call: TRBV28; cdr3_aa: CASSDQRGGGSQETQYF; cdr3_nt: TGTGCCAGCAGTGACCAACGCGGCGGGGGTTCCCAAGAGACCCAGTACTTC
j_call: TRBJ1-1; d_call: .; clone_size: many; v_call: TRBV7-9; cdr3_aa: CASSRGRVEAFF; cdr3_nt: TGTGCCAGCAGTAGGGGGAGAGTTGAAGCTTTCTTT
j_call: TRBJ2-7; d_call: .; clone_size: .; v_call: TRBV20-1; cdr3_aa: CSARETSYEQYF; cdr3_nt: TGCAGTGCTAGAGAGACTTCCTACGAGCAGTACTTC
j_call: TRBJ2-7; d_call: .; clone_size: many; v_call: TRBV6-5; cdr3_aa: CASSNSRDSAEF; cdr3_nt: TGTGCCAGCAGCAACTCGCGGGACAGCGCCGAATTC
j_call: TRBJ1-1; d_call: .; clone_size: few; v_call: TRBV29-1; cdr3_aa: CSVAGQRMNTEAFF; cdr3_nt: TGCAGCGTTGCGGGGCAACGCATGAACACTGAAGCTTTCTTT
j_call: TRBJ2-7; d_call: .; clone_size: many; v_call: TRBV20-1; cdr3_aa: CSASPGTSYEQYF; cdr3_nt: TGCAGTGCTAGTCCGGGCACCTCCTACGAGCAGTACTTC
j_call: TRBJ2-2; d_call: TRBD2; clone_size: many; v_call: TRBV25-1; cdr3_aa: CASSESLRGVVTGELFF; cdr3_nt: TGTGCCAGCAGTGAATCTCTCCGGGGGGTGGTGACCGGGGAGCTGTTTTTT
j_call: TRBJ1-2; d_call: .; clone_size: medium-sized; v_call: TRBV6-1; cdr3_aa: CASSDFRTDNYGYTF; cdr3_nt: TGTGCCAGCAGTGACTTCCGCACGGATAACTATGGCTACACCTTC
j_call: TRBJ2-2; d_call: .; clone_size: many; v_call: TRBV19; cdr3_aa: CASSYWQGSTGELFF; cdr3_nt: TGTGCCAGTAGTTATTGGCAGGGGAGCACCGGGGAGCTGTTTTTT